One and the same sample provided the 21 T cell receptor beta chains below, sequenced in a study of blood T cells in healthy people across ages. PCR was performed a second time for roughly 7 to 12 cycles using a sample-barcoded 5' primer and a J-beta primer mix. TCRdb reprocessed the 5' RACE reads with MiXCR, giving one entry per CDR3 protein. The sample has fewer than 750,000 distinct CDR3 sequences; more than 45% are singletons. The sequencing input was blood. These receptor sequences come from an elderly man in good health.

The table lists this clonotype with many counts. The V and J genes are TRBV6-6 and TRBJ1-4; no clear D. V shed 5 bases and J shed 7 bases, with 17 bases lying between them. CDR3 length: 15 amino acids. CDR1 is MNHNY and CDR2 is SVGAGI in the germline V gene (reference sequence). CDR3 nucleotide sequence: TGTGCCAGCAGTAGCTTGGGTGGGGTGGTTGAAAAACTGTTTTTT. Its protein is CASSSLGGVVEKLFF.

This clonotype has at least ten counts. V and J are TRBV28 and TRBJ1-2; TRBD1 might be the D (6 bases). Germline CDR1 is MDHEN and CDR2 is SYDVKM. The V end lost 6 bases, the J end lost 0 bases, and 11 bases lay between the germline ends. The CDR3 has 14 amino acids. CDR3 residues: CASRPGHSNYGYTF. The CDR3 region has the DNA TGTGCCAGCAGGCCGGGACATTCTAACTATGGCTACACCTTC.

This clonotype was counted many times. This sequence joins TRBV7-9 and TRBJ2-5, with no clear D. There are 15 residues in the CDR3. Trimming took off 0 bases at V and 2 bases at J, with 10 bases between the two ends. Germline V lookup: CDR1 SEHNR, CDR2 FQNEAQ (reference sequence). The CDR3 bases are TGTGCCAGCAGCTTAGCCCTATGGGGTCAAGAGACCCAGTACTTC. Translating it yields CASSLALWGQETQYF.

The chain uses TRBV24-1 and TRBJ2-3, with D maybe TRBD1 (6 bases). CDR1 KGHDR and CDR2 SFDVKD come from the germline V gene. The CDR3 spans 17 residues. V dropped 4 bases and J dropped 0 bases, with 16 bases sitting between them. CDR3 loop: CATSDPVGHLSTDTQYF. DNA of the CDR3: TGTGCCACCAGTGACCCCGTGGGACACCTAAGCACAGATACGCAGTATTTT.

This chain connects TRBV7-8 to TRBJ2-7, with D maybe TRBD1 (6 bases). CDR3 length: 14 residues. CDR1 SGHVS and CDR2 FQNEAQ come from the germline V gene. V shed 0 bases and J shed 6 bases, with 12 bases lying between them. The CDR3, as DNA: TGTGCCAGCAGCTTAGCGCTGGGGGCCGCCGAGCAGTACTTC. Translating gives CASSLALGAAEQYF.

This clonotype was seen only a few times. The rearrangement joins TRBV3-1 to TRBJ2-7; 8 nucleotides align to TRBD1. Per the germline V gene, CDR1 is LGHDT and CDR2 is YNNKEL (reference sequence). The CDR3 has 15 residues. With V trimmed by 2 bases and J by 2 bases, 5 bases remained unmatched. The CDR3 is CASSQTSQGAYEQYF. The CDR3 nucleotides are TGTGCCAGCAGCCAAACCTCACAGGGGGCCTACGAGCAGTACTTC.

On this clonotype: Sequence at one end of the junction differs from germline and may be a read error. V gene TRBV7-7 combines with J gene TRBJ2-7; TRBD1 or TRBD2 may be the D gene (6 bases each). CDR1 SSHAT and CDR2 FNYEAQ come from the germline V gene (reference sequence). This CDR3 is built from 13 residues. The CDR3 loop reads CASSPRTGAWQYF. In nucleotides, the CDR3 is TGTGCTAGCAGCCCCCGAACGGGGGCTTGGCAGTACTTC.

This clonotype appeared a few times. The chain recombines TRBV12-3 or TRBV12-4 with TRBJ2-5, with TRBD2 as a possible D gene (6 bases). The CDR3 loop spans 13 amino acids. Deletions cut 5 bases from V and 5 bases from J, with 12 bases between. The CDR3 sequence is CASSPLGGETQYF. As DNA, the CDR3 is TGTGCCAGCAGTCCCCTGGGGGGTGAGACCCAGTACTTC.

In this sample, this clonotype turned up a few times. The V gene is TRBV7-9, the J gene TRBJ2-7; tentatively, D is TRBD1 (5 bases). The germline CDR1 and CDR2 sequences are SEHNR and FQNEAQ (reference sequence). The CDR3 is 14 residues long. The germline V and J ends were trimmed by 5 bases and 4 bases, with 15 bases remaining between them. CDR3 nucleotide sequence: TGTGCCAGCAGCGCGCCAGGGTTGGGTTACGAGCAGTACTTC. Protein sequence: CASSAPGLGYEQYF.

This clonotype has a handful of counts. CDR3 residues: CASSLETDAYEQYF. The CDR3 nucleotides read TGTGCCAGCAGCTTGGAAACGGATGCTTACGAGCAGTACTTC. This chain connects TRBV5-8 to TRBJ2-7; D not resolved. This CDR3 region has 14 residues. Germline CDR1 is SGHTS and CDR2 is YDEGEE. With 0 bases removed from V and 4 bases from J, the gap between germline ends came to 11 bases.

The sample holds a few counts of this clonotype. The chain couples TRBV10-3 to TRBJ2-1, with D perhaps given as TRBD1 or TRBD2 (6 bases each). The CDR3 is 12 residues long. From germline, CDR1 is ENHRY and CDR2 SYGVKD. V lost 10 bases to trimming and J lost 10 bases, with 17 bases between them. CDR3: CATRLDQGEQFF. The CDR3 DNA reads TGTGCCACCCGACTAGATCAGGGGGAGCAGTTCTTC.

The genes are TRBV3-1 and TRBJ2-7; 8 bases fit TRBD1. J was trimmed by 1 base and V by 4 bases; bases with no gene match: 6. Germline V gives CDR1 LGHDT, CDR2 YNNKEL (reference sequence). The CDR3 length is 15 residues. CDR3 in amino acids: CASSPRTGTSYEQYF. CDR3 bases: TGTGCCAGCAGCCCGAGGACAGGGACATCCTACGAGCAGTACTTC.

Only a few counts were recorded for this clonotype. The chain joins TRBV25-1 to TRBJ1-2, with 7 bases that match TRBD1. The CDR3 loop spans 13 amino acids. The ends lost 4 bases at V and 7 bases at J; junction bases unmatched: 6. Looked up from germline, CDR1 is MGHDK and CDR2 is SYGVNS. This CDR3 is CASSGTGAGGYTF. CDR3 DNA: TGTGCCAGCAGTGGAACAGGGGCGGGTGGCTACACCTTC.

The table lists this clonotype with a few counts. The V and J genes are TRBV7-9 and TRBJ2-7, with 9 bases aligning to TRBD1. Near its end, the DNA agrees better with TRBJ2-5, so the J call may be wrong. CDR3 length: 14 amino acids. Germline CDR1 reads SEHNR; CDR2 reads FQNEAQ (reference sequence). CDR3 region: CASSFTGGEETQYF. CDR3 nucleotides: TGTGCCAGCAGCTTCACAGGGGGCGAGGAGACCCAGTACTTC.

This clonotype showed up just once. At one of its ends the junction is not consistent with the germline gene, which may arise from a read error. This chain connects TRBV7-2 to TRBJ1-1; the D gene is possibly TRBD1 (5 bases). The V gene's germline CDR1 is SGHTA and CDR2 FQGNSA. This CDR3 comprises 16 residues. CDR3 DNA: TGTGCCAGCAGCTTAGCCGCAGGGTTCATGAACACTGAGGCTTTCTTT. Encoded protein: CASSLAAGFMNTEAFF.

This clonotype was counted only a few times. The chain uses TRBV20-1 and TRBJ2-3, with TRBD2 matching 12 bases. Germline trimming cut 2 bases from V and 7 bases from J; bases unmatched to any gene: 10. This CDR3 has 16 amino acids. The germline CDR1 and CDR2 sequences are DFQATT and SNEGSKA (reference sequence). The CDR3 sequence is CSARRPGLAGFHTQYF. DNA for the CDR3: TGCAGTGCTAGAAGACCCGGACTAGCGGGATTTCATACGCAGTATTTT.

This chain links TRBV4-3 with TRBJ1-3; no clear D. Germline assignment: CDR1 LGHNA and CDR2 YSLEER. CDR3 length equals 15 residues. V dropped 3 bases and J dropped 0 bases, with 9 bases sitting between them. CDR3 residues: CASSQSRGSGNTIYF. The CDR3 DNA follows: TGCGCCAGCAGCCAGAGTCGGGGCTCTGGAAACACCATATATTTT.

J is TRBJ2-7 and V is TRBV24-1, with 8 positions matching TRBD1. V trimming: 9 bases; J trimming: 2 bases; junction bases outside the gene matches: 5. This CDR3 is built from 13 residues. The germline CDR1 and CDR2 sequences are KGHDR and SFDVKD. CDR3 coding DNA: TGTGCCACCTCGGACAGGGCAACCTACGAGCAGTACTTC. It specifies CATSDRATYEQYF.

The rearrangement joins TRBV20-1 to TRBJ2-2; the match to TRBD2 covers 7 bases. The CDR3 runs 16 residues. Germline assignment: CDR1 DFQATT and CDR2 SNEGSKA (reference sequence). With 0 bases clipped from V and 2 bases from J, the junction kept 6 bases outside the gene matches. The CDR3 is CSARDVASGNTGELFF. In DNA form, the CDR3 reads TGCAGTGCTAGAGATGTGGCTAGCGGAAACACCGGGGAGCTGTTTTTT.

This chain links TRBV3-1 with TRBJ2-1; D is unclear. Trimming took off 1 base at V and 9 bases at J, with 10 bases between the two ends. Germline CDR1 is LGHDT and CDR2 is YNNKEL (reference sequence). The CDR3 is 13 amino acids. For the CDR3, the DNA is TGTGCCAGCAGCCAAGTCGGTGCTGGTGAGCAGTTCTTC. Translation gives CASSQVGAGEQFF.

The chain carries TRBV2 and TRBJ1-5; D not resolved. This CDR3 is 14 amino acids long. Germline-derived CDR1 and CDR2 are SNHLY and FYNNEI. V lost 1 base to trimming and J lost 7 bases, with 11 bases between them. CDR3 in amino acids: CASSEVSEAQPQHF. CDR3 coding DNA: TGTGCCAGCAGTGAAGTGTCGGAAGCACAGCCCCAGCATTTT.